The 25 T cell receptor beta chains below all came from one sample that was sequenced in a study of blood T cell repertoires in COVID-19. Profiled with immunoSEQ multiplex PCR; TCRdb holds only in-frame clones, not every one. The profile covers approximately 46,000 clones, with approximately 84% appearing a single time and over 10% taken by the ten largest. Material for sequencing was peripheral blood. The receptors were sampled from a woman aged 70-85 years in a cohort sampled during active COVID-19.

The V and J genes are TRBV28 and TRBJ2-5; TRBD1 aligns across 10 bases. Germline V gene data show CDR1 as MDHEN and CDR2 as SYDVKM. Losses at the gene ends were 7 bases for V and 3 bases for J; bases not matched to a gene: 11. The CDR3 sequence is 16 residues long. CDR3 in DNA: TGTGCCAGCACTACCTGGGGAGGGACAGGGGAAGAGACCCAGTACTTC. Protein product: CASTTWGGTGEETQYF.

The rearrangement uses TRBV30 and TRBJ2-3, with no clear D. This CDR3 contains 12 residues. Deletions cut 0 bases from V and 4 bases from J, with 5 bases between. Per the germline V gene, CDR1 is GTSNPN and CDR2 is SVGIG (reference sequence). The CDR3, as DNA: TGTGCCTGGAGTGTGACTGCAGATACGCAGTATTTT. This codes for CAWSVTADTQYF.

This clone was seen only once. The DNA of the CDR3 is TGTGCCAGCAGCTTAGCGCGGCTAGCGGGAGGGACAGATACGCAGTATTTT. It specifies CASSLARLAGGTDTQYF. The V call is TRBV7-2, the J call TRBJ2-3, with TRBD2 matching 12 bases. The J segment lost 3 bases and the V segment lost 0 bases, leaving 4 bases of the junction unmatched. This CDR3 region has 17 residues. Per the germline V gene, CDR1 is SGHTA and CDR2 is FQGNSA.

The gene calls are TRBV3-1 (or the pseudogene TRBV3-2) and TRBJ2-1; maybe TRBD2 (5 bases). The germline CDR1 and CDR2 sequences are LGHDT and YNNKEL (reference sequence). The CDR3 contains 14 residues. V was cut by 1 base and J by 3 bases, with 7 bases left in between. In DNA, the CDR3 is TGTGCCAGCAGCCAAGCCAGCGGCTACAATGAGCAGTTCTTC. This sequence encodes CASSQASGYNEQFF.

The chain uses TRBV3-1 (or the pseudogene TRBV3-2) and TRBJ1-1; D is possibly TRBD1 (6 bases). Trimming shortened V by 0 bases and J by 6 bases, and 17 bases separated the two germline ends. The CDR3 contains 16 residues. In germline, CDR1 is LGHDT, CDR2 YNNKEL (reference sequence). Written as DNA, the CDR3 is TGTGCCAGCAGCCAAGATAGGGGGACGGCGGCTGCTGAAGCTTTCTTT. It codes for CASSQDRGTAAAEAFF.

The rearrangement uses TRBV11-3 and TRBJ1-5, with TRBD1 identical over 8 bases. The CDR3 has 16 amino acids. From germline, CDR1 is SGHNT and CDR2 YENEEA. Trimming cost V 1 base and J 6 bases; bases outside gene matches: 8. In DNA form, the CDR3 reads TGTGCCAGCAGCTTAGGAAAGGACAGGGCTGGTCAGCCCCAGCATTTT. Protein product: CASSLGKDRAGQPQHF.

This chain joins TRBV27 and TRBJ2-1, with D possibly being TRBD2 (5 bases). The CDR3 runs 15 residues. V was clipped by 5 bases and J by 5 bases, with 16 bases between them. Germline loops: CDR1 MNHEY, CDR2 SMNVEV (reference sequence). CDR3: CASSRRTLLNNEQFF. CDR3 coding DNA: TGTGCCAGCAGTCGGAGGACCCTTTTGAACAATGAGCAGTTCTTC.

J is TRBJ2-1 and V is TRBV7-9; 7 nucleotides align to TRBD1. Germline loops: CDR1 SEHNR, CDR2 FQNEAQ (reference sequence). The CDR3 runs 12 residues. V shed 1 base and J 12 bases; nucleotides not matched to a gene: 3. CDR3 sequence reads: CASSLGQGGQFF. The CDR3 bases are TGTGCCAGCAGCTTAGGACAGGGCGGGCAGTTCTTC.

The chain uses TRBV10-3 and TRBJ1-2; possibly TRBD1 for D (5 bases). The CDR3 is 12 residues long. The V gene lost 5 bases and the J gene lost 6 bases, with 10 bases spanning the gap. Germline CDR1 and CDR2: ENHRY and SYGVKD. The CDR3 loop reads CAISWGGDGYTF. CDR3 sequence (DNA): TGTGCCATCAGTTGGGGCGGGGATGGCTACACCTTC.

This clone was found once. V gene TRBV10-3 combines with J gene TRBJ2-1, with TRBD2 identical over 8 bases. The germline CDR1 and CDR2 sequences are ENHRY and SYGVKD. With 11 bases clipped from V and 8 bases from J, the junction kept 17 bases outside the gene matches. The CDR3 length is 15 residues. The CDR3 protein is CALSRGDSGTDEQFF. The CDR3 DNA sequence: TGTGCCTTATCCCGAGGGGATAGCGGGACCGATGAGCAGTTCTTC.

This chain links TRBV7-8 with TRBJ1-1; D not certain. Germline-derived CDR1 and CDR2 are SGHVS and FQNEAQ. V was pared by 4 bases and J by 3 bases, with 6 bases between. This CDR3 is built from 12 residues. In DNA, the CDR3 is TGTGCCAGCAGCTCCTCGGACACTGAAGCTTTCTTT. Protein: CASSSSDTEAFF.

The V call is TRBV10-1, the J call TRBJ2-3; D unclear. V was clipped by 2 bases and J by 5 bases, with 5 bases between them. CDR1 and CDR2 from the germline V gene are WNHNN and SYGVQD (reference sequence). CDR3 length: 12 residues. The CDR3 region has the DNA TGCGCCAGCAGTGAGGTAGTAGATACGCAGTATTTT. Encoded protein: CASSEVVDTQYF.

The V gene is TRBV25-1, the J gene TRBJ2-1; 11 bases align to TRBD1. Germline values: CDR1 MGHDK, CDR2 SYGVNS. The CDR3 totals 14 residues. The ends lost 5 bases at V and 7 bases at J; junction bases unmatched: 4. The CDR3 DNA reads as TGTGCCAGCAGTCCCCGGGACAGGGGGAATGAGCAGTTCTTC. Its translation is CASSPRDRGNEQFF.

The gene calls are TRBV7-2 and TRBJ2-7; D is uncertain. Germline CDR1 reads SGHTA; CDR2 reads FQGNSA. The V end was cut by 5 bases, the J end by 1 base, with 15 bases between. The length of the CDR3 is 15 residues. As DNA, the CDR3 is TGTGCCAGCAGCCTAAGACGTCAGGTTTCCTACGAGCAGTACTTC. It encodes CASSLRRQVSYEQYF.

The CDR3 spells CASSQVDGSSYNEQFF. In nucleotides, the CDR3 is TGTGCCAGCAGCCAGGTTGACGGGAGCTCCTACAATGAGCAGTTCTTC. The chain joins TRBV3-1 (or the pseudogene TRBV3-2) to TRBJ2-1, with D possibly being TRBD2 (6 bases). The germline V gene has CDR1 LGHDT and CDR2 YNNKEL (reference sequence). This CDR3 is 16 amino acids long. Trimming took 3 bases from V and 0 from J, leaving 12 bases between them.

The V gene is TRBV28, the J gene TRBJ1-2; TRBD1 matches at 7 bases. Per the germline V gene, CDR1 is MDHEN and CDR2 is SYDVKM. The CDR3 sequence is 12 residues long. V was clipped by 6 bases and J by 8 bases; unmatched bases: 6. The CDR3 loop is CASSPTGYGYTF. CDR3 nucleotides: TGTGCCAGCAGCCCGACAGGGTACGGCTACACCTTC.

This clone is termed medium-sized (0.01 to 0.1%). The chain links TRBV14 to TRBJ2-7; TRBD2 is a possible D gene (6 bases). This CDR3 has 12 residues. Germline V lookup: CDR1 SGHDN, CDR2 FVKESK. V lost 3 bases and J lost 6, with 9 bases in between. DNA for the CDR3: TGTGCCAGCAGCCAGGAGGGGATCGAGCAGTACTTC. This translates into CASSQEGIEQYF.

This clone was recorded once. The chain recombines TRBV6-5 with TRBJ1-4, with 10 bases fitting TRBD1. CDR3 length equals 13 residues. Germline V gives CDR1 MNHEY, CDR2 SVGAGI. The junction had 2 bases not matched to a gene; V was cut back by 6 bases and J by 7 bases. CDR3: CASRGTGVEKLFF. The CDR3 DNA follows: TGTGCCAGCAGGGGGACAGGGGTTGAAAAACTGTTTTTT.

This chain joins TRBV5-1 and TRBJ2-3; TRBD2 matches at 8 bases. V lost 5 bases, J lost 5 bases, and 10 bases stayed unmatched. CDR1 SGHRS and CDR2 YFSETQ come from the germline V gene. This CDR3 comprises 15 residues. CDR3 coding DNA: TGCGCCAGCAGGTACCGGGAGGGCCTATTAGATACGCAGTATTTT. It yields the protein CASRYREGLLDTQYF. Looking up the rest from reference TRBV5-1 and TRBJ2-3 gives the full variable domain: KAGVTQTPRYLIKTRGQQVTLSCSPISGHRSVSWYQQTPGQGLQFLFEYFSETQRNKGNFPGRFSGRQFSNSRSEMNVSTLELGDSALYLCASRYREGLLDTQYFGPGTRLTVL.

The chain has TRBV5-1 and TRBJ2-2, with 7 bases fitting TRBD1. Germline loops: CDR1 SGHRS, CDR2 YFSETQ. The CDR3 loop spans 16 amino acids. Germline trimming cut 4 bases from V and 0 bases from J; bases unmatched to any gene: 6. DNA for the CDR3: TGCGCCAGCAGCCCCATGACAGGGTCGAACACCGGGGAGCTGTTTTTT. It yields the protein CASSPMTGSNTGELFF.

This clone was detected only once. In nucleotides, the CDR3 is TGTGCCAGCGGCAACGGACTAGCGGGAGTTGATGAGCAGTTCTTC. Protein: CASGNGLAGVDEQFF. The rearrangement links TRBV19 to TRBJ2-1; 13 nucleotides agree with TRBD2. Germline lookup yields CDR1 LNHDA and CDR2 SQIVND (reference sequence). This CDR3 contains 15 residues. V trimming: 9 bases; J trimming: 8 bases; junction bases outside the gene matches: 10.

The V and J genes are TRBV6-2 or TRBV6-3 and TRBJ1-5; D call uncertain. The germline V gene has CDR1 MNHEY and CDR2 SVGEGT. V was clipped by 3 bases and J by 4 bases, with 7 bases between them. This CDR3 spans 13 amino acids. DNA for the CDR3: TGTGCCAGCAGTTATCCCCGTAATCAGCCCCAGCATTTT. Residues: CASSYPRNQPQHF.

Concerning this clone itself: Other DNA sequences in this specimen translate into the identical CDR3. V usage is TRBV9 and J usage is TRBJ1-1; D unclear. CDR1 is SGDLS and CDR2 is YYNGEE in the germline V gene. Trimming removed 1 base at V and 1 base at J, with 8 bases between. The CDR3 is made up of 14 amino acids. CDR3: CASSVTGANTEAFF. The DNA of the CDR3 is TGTGCCAGCAGCGTAACGGGTGCGAACACTGAAGCTTTCTTT. Combining the CDR3 with reference TRBV9 and TRBJ1-1 gives the whole variable domain DSGVTQTPKHLITATGQRVTLRCSPRSGDLSVYWYQQSLDQGLQFLIQYYNGEERAKGNILERFSAQQFPDLHSELNLSSLELGDSALYFCASSVTGANTEAFFGQGTRLTVV.

The CDR3 reads CASSQDPTDGSGYTF. The CDR3 nucleotides are TGCGCCAGCAGCCAAGATCCGACGGATGGGAGTGGCTACACCTTC. The chain carries TRBV4-1 and TRBJ1-2; D call uncertain. CDR3 length equals 15 residues. V lost 0 bases, J lost 7 bases, and 15 bases lay in between. Germline assignment: CDR1 MGHRA and CDR2 YSYEKL.

The rearrangement uses TRBV30 and TRBJ1-5; D is ambiguous. The CDR3 is 15 residues long. V was clipped by 1 base and J by 0 bases, with 10 bases between them. Germline assignment: CDR1 GTSNPN and CDR2 SVGIG (reference sequence). The CDR3 loop reads CAWSATGGSNQPQHF. In nucleotides, the CDR3 is TGTGCCTGGAGTGCCACGGGAGGTAGCAATCAGCCCCAGCATTTT.